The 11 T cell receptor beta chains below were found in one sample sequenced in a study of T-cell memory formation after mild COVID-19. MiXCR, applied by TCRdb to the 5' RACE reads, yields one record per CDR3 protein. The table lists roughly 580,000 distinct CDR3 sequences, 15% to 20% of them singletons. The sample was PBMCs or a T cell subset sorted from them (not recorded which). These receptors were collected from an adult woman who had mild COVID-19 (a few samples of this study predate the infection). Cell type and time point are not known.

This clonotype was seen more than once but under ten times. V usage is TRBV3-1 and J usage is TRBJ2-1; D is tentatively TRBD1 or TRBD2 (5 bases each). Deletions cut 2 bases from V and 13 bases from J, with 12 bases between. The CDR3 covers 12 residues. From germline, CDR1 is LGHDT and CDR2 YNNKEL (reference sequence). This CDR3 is CASSQQSRDQFF. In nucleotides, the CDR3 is TGTGCCAGCAGCCAACAAAGCCGGGACCAGTTCTTC.

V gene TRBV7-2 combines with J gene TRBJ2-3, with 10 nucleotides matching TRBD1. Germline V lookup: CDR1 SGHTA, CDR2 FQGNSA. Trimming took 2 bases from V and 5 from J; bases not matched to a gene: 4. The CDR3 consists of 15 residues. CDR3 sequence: CASSLYGTGVDTQYF. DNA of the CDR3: TGTGCCAGCAGCTTATATGGGACAGGGGTAGATACGCAGTATTTT.

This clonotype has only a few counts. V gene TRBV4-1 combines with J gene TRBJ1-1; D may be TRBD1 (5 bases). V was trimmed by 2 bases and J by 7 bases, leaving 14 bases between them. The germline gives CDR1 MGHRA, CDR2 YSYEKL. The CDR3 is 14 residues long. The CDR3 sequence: CASSQPLGDSEAFF. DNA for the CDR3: TGCGCCAGCAGCCAACCCCTGGGTGACAGTGAAGCTTTCTTT.

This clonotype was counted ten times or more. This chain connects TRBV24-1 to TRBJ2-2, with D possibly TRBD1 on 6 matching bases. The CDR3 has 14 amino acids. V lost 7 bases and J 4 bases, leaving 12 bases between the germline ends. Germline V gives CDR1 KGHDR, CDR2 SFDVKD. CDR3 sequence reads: CATREQGFTGELFF. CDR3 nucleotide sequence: TGTGCCACCAGGGAACAGGGATTCACCGGGGAGCTGTTTTTT.

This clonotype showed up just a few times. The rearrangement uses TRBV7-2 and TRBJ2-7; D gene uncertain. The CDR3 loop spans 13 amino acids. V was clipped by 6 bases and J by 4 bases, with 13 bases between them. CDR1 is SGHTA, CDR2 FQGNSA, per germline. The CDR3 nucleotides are TGTGCCAGCAGTCCTCCCCGCGCGTACGAGCAGTACTTC. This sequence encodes CASSPPRAYEQYF.

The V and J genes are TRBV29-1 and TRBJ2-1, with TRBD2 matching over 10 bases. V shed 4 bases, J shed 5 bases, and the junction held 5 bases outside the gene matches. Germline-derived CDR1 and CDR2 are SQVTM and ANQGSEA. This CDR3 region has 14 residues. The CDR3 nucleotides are TGCAGCGTTGCTCGGACTAGCGGAAACAATGAGCAGTTCTTC. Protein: CSVARTSGNNEQFF.

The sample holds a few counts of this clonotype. The CDR3 loop is CASSLGMELFF. In DNA, the CDR3 is TGTGCCAGCAGTCTAGGAATGGAGCTGTTTTTT. J is TRBJ2-2 and V is TRBV12-3 or TRBV12-4; D remains unclear. Between the trimmed V and J ends, which lost 5 bases and 10 bases, there was a span of 8 bases. There are 11 residues in the CDR3.

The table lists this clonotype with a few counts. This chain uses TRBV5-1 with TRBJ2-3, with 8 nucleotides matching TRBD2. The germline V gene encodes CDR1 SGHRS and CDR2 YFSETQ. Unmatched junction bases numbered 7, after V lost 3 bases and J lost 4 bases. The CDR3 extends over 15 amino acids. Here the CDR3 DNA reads TGCGCCAGCAGCTGGGGACTAGTGACATCAGATACGCAGTATTTT. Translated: CASSWGLVTSDTQYF.

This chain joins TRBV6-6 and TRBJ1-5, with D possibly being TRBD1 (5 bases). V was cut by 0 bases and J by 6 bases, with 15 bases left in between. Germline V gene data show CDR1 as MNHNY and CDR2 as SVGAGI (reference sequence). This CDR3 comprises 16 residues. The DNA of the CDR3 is TGTGCCAGCAGTTACTCGTTTGGGGGACCGGCTCAGCCCCAGCATTTT. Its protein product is CASSYSFGGPAQPQHF.

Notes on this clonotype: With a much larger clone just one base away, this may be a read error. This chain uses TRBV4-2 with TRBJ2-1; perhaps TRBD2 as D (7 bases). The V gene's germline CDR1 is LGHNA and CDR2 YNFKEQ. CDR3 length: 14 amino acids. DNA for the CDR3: TGTGCCAGCAGCCGGCGGGGGCCGCAAGATGAGAAGTTCTTC. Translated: CASSRRGPQDEKFF.

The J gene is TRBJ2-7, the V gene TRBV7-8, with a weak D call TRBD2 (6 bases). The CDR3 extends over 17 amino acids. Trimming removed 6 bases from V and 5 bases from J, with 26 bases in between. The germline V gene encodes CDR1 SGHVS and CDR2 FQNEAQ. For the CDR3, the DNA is TGTGCCAGCAGTTGGGGGGTCCTCGCCGCCGAGCTAGACGAGCAGTACTTC. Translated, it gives CASSWGVLAAELDEQYF.